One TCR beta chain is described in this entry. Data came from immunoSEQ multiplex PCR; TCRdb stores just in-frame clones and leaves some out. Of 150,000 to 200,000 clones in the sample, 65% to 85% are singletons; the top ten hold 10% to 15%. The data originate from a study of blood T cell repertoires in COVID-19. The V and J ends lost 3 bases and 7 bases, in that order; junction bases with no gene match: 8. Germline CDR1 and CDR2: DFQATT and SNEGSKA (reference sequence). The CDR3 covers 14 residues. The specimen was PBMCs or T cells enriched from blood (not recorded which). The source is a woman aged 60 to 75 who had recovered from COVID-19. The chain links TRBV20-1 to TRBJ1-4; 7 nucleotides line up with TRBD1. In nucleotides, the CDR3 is TGCAGTGCTAGTTCCCAGGGGGAAGGTGAAAAACTGTTTTTT. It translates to CSASSQGEGEKLFF.